Presented here are 12 T cell receptor beta chains from one specimen sequenced in a study of T-cell memory formation after mild COVID-19. TCRdb re-called the 5' RACE reads with MiXCR, one entry per CDR3 protein. The repertoire includes 500,000 to 600,000 distinct CDR3 sequences, roughly 18% of them detected once, and 9.5% to 15% sits in the top ten. Sequences were obtained from PBMCs or a T cell subset sorted from them (not recorded which). Every receptor here comes from an adult woman who had mild COVID-19 (a few samples of this study predate the infection). Cell type and time point are not known.

This clonotype has a count of ten or more. The chain recombines TRBV12-3 or TRBV12-4 with TRBJ2-7, with TRBD1 identical over 8 bases. CDR3 length: 14 amino acids. J was trimmed by 3 bases and V by 3 bases; bases with no gene match: 4. The CDR3 DNA reads as TGTGCCAGCAGTTTCCGGACAGGGAACTACGAGCAGTACTTC. Protein: CASSFRTGNYEQYF.

The genes are TRBV20-1 and TRBJ2-7; TRBD2 aligns across 9 bases. V lost 0 bases to trimming and J lost 4 bases; unmatched junction nucleotides: 7. The CDR3 is 15 amino acids. Germline-derived CDR1 and CDR2 are DFQATT and SNEGSKA (reference sequence). Here the CDR3 DNA reads TGCAGTGCTAGAGATACGCGGGAGGGCCCTTACGAGCAGTACTTC. Its translation: CSARDTREGPYEQYF.

The CDR3: CASSSTSGGLAYEQYF. The CDR3 DNA reads as TGCGCCAGCAGCTCGACTAGCGGGGGGCTAGCCTACGAGCAGTACTTC. V and J are TRBV5-1 and TRBJ2-7; 13 bases are shared with TRBD2. The CDR3 totals 16 residues. With 3 bases clipped from V and 2 bases from J, the junction kept 5 bases outside the gene matches. Germline V CDR1 and CDR2: SGHRS, YFSETQ.

CDR3 sequence (DNA): TGTGCCAGCAGCTTGAGACTAGCGGGGTACACAGATACGCAGTATTTT. This encodes CASSLRLAGYTDTQYF. The V gene is TRBV5-5, the J gene TRBJ2-3; 11 bases align to TRBD2. CDR3 size: 16 residues. In germline, CDR1 is SGHKS, CDR2 YYEKEE (reference sequence). Trimming cost V 1 base and J 2 bases; bases outside gene matches: 3.

V usage is TRBV4-1 and J usage is TRBJ2-7; no clear D gene. CDR1 is MGHRA and CDR2 is YSYEKL in the germline V gene. Trimming removed 1 base from V and 3 bases from J, with 10 bases in between. The CDR3 contains 14 residues. In DNA form, the CDR3 reads TGCGCCAGCAGCCAAGCGCAGGACCTCTACGAGCAGTACTTC. Amino acid sequence: CASSQAQDLYEQYF.

The CDR3 loop is CASRTLNTEAFF. The CDR3, as DNA: TGTGCCAGCAGGACCCTGAACACTGAAGCTTTCTTT. This chain uses TRBV27 with TRBJ1-1, with no clear D. Per germline, CDR1 MNHEY and CDR2 SMNVEV (reference sequence). The CDR3 contains 12 residues. Trimming left V 6 bases short and J 0 bases short, with 5 bases between.

Only a few counts were recorded for this clonotype. The junction departs from the called germline gene at one end, perhaps through a read error. The rearrangement joins TRBV12-3 or TRBV12-4 to TRBJ2-5; D is unresolved. The CDR3 has 13 amino acids. The CDR3 DNA follows: TGTGCCAGCAGGTCCCTGGAGCAAGGGACCCAGTACTTC. It codes for CASRSLEQGTQYF.

This clonotype was observed a single time. The chain has TRBV7-9 and TRBJ2-1; 8 nucleotides line up with TRBD2. CDR1 is SEHNR and CDR2 is FQNEAQ in the germline V gene (reference sequence). CDR3 length: 17 amino acids. Trimming at V came to 0 bases and at J to 8 bases, leaving 12 bases not matched to a gene. This chain's CDR3 is CASSLAVGLARGYEQFF. CDR3 in DNA: TGTGCCAGCAGCTTAGCGGTAGGACTAGCTCGAGGCTATGAGCAGTTCTTC.

The chain has TRBV7-2 and TRBJ2-1; no firm D call. Trimming removed 7 bases at V and 8 bases at J, with 24 bases between. This CDR3 region has 16 residues. CDR1 and CDR2 from the germline V gene are SGHTA and FQGNSA. CDR3 sequence reads: CASTRSRSTRNDEQFF. In DNA form, the CDR3 reads TGTGCCAGCACCCGATCGCGGAGTACCCGTAACGATGAGCAGTTCTTC.

This clonotype was detected a few times. This chain connects TRBV12-3 or TRBV12-4 to TRBJ2-3, with 11 bases identical to TRBD2. This CDR3 spans 18 amino acids. Trimming at V came to 2 bases and at J to 3 bases, leaving 10 bases not matched to a gene. The CDR3 here is CASSLSQGLAGPTDTQYF. The CDR3 nucleotides are TGTGCCAGCAGTTTATCCCAAGGACTAGCGGGCCCAACAGATACGCAGTATTTT.

The table lists this clonotype with a few counts. The chain carries TRBV6-2 or TRBV6-3 and TRBJ1-1; D is undetermined. This CDR3 comprises 16 residues. The germline V gene has CDR1 MNHEY and CDR2 SVGEGT. The ends were cut back, 2 bases at V and 5 bases at J, with 18 bases in the middle. CDR3 coding DNA: TGTGCCAGCAGTTACCGGCTTCGGGGAGTAAGGACTGAAGCTTTCTTT. This codes for CASSYRLRGVRTEAFF.

CDR3 DNA sequence: TGTGCCAGCAGCTTGCCGGGACAGCACTACACCTTC. Translating gives CASSLPGQHYTF. The chain joins TRBV7-9 to TRBJ1-2; 7 bases fit TRBD1. In germline, CDR1 is SEHNR, CDR2 FQNEAQ (reference sequence). V lost 3 bases to trimming and J lost 10 bases; unmatched junction nucleotides: 5. CDR3 length: 12 residues.